This TCR beta chain came from a study of CD8 T cells in ankylosing spondylitis. Notes on the study in general: Relatively rare in peripheral blood, disease-linked clones were also CD8+. Significant enrichment of disease-linked clones was reported in matched ankylosing spondylitis synovial fluid. There were earlier reports of some motif variants in reactive arthritis synovial fluid and blood.

Libraries of TCR beta came from quantitative 5'-RACE with molecular barcodes. TCRdb re-called the 5' RACE reads with MiXCR, one entry per CDR3 protein. The table has around 100,000 distinct CDR3 sequences, nearly 25% seen once. Looked up from germline, CDR1 is ENHRY and CDR2 is SYGVKD. This CDR3 has 12 amino acids. V lost 8 bases and J lost 13; bases outside the gene matches: 10. This clonotype has more than one count but fewer than ten. Its antigen is unknown. The TCR was taken from a male donor with ankylosing spondylitis. This chain uses TRBV10-3 with TRBJ2-1, with 8 nucleotides matching TRBD1. Sequenced input: synovial fluid, either unsorted or a sorted T cell fraction (not recorded which). The CDR3 region has the DNA TGTGCCATCGCCCCAGAAGACAGGGGTCAGTTCTTC. This sequence encodes CAIAPEDRGQFF.